This T cell receptor beta chain comes out of a study of tumor and adjacent non-tumor tissue in lung cancer. Across the study: On average, productive TCRbeta reads reached roughly 4.2 million per sample. Study-wide points: Top 100 clones took a larger repertoire share in normal lung.

The template was RNA from unsorted bulk tissue. The library came from three nested PCR rounds adapted from ARM-PCR protocols. TCRdb processed the multiplex PCR reads anew with MiXCR; each CDR3 protein has one entry. This sample has roughly 81,000 distinct CDR3 sequences; around 70% occur once, and the top ten carry around an eighth. This clonotype has a single count. No antigen is known for it. Being one base from a much bigger clone, this may be a read error. Trimming cost V 0 bases and J 1 base, with 12 bases left between them. This CDR3 is 16 amino acids long. Germline V gives CDR1 SGHAT, CDR2 FQNNGV.

The specimen sequenced was lung tumor tissue. The chain joins TRBV11-2 to TRBJ1-1; D remains unclear. The clonotype originates from a woman in her seventies with non-small cell lung cancer. The CDR3 nucleotides read TGTGCCAGCAGCTTAGATCTGTTACACTCGAACACTGAAGCTTTCTTT. As protein: CASSLDLLHSNTEAFF.